One sample yielded the 32 T cell receptor beta chains listed below, sequenced in a study of blood T cell repertoires in COVID-19. Repertoires were generated with immunoSEQ multiplex PCR, while TCRdb's copy carries only in-frame clones and drops some. The sample has 84,000 or so clones; 87% are singletons. The sample was peripheral blood. The receptor source for this set is a man in his sixties with acute or convalescent COVID-19.

This sequence joins TRBV13 and TRBJ2-7; D gene unclear. Between the trimmed V and J ends, which lost 5 bases and 5 bases, there was a span of 22 bases. CDR1 is PRHDT and CDR2 is FYEKMQ in the germline V gene (reference sequence). The CDR3 has 16 residues. This CDR3 reads CASSTRIEISLHEQYF. Written as DNA, the CDR3 is TGTGCCAGCAGCACCCGAATTGAGATCTCCCTCCACGAGCAGTACTTC.

DNA for the CDR3: TGTGCCAGCAGCACCGGGACAGGGGTCCTGAACACTGAAGCTTTCTTT. Translation gives CASSTGTGVLNTEAFF. V usage is TRBV9 and J usage is TRBJ1-1; TRBD1 matches at 10 bases. The junction had 6 bases not matched to a gene; V was cut back by 4 bases and J by 0 bases. There are 16 residues in the CDR3. CDR1 and CDR2 from the germline V gene are SGDLS and YYNGEE.

The table lists this clone with a count of one. One junction end does not reproduce the germline sequence, and a read error may be involved. The chain recombines TRBV19 with TRBJ2-4; TRBD2 matches 10 bases. CDR1 is LNHDA, CDR2 SQIVND, per germline (reference sequence). The CDR3 length is 12 residues. The CDR3 loop is CASSIGNSGGCF. The CDR3 DNA is TGTGCCAGTAGTATAGGAAATAGCGGGGGGTGCTTC.

The chain joins TRBV2 to TRBJ2-3, with a weak D call TRBD1 (5 bases). The V gene's germline CDR1 is SNHLY and CDR2 FYNNEI. V lost 4 bases to trimming and J lost 1 base, with 9 bases between them. This CDR3 has 14 residues. The CDR3 DNA follows: TGTGCCAGCAGTGTGTTCAGGGGCACAGATACGCAGTATTTT. It is translated as CASSVFRGTDTQYF.

The V gene is TRBV19, the J gene TRBJ2-1, with a weak D call TRBD2 (6 bases). This CDR3 region has 14 residues. Trimming left V 4 bases short and J 7 bases short, with 14 bases between. The germline V gene encodes CDR1 LNHDA and CDR2 SQIVND (reference sequence). The CDR3 loop is CASSRRDSLNEQFF. Written as DNA, the CDR3 is TGTGCCAGTAGTAGGAGGGACTCGCTTAATGAGCAGTTCTTC.

J is TRBJ1-2 and V is TRBV5-1, with unresolved D. From germline, CDR1 is SGHRS and CDR2 YFSETQ. This CDR3 contains 14 residues. V was cut by 2 bases and J by 2 bases, with 10 bases left in between. The CDR3 region is CASSLGGLNYGYTF. The CDR3 DNA reads as TGCGCCAGCAGCTTAGGCGGGCTAAACTATGGCTACACCTTC.

This clone was seen just once. The V and J genes are TRBV3-1 (or the pseudogene TRBV3-2) and TRBJ1-1; D is undetermined. V was clipped by 4 bases and J by 10 bases, with 19 bases between them. The CDR3 extends over 14 amino acids. CDR1 LGHDT and CDR2 YNNKEL come from the germline V gene (reference sequence). The CDR3 DNA follows: TGTGCCAGCAGCCCAAAATGGGGAGAGGGCAGAGCTTTCTTT. It codes for CASSPKWGEGRAFF.

The sample holds one count of this clone. The chain links TRBV9 to TRBJ1-3; weak D call: TRBD1 (6 bases). Germline values: CDR1 SGDLS, CDR2 YYNGEE. This CDR3 is built from 17 residues. The V end was cut by 0 bases, the J end by 3 bases, with 16 bases between. The CDR3 coding sequence is TGTGCCAGCAGCGTAGCTGGGGGCCCGAGGAATGGAAACACCATATATTTT. Residues: CASSVAGGPRNGNTIYF.

This chain joins TRBV5-4 and TRBJ1-1, with D unresolved. CDR1 and CDR2 (germline): SGHNT, YYREEE (reference sequence). V lost 0 bases to trimming and J lost 0 bases, with 9 bases between them. CDR3 length equals 15 residues. DNA of the CDR3: TGTGCCAGCAGCTTGGCGGAGCAGATGAACACTGAAGCTTTCTTT. It yields the protein CASSLAEQMNTEAFF. The full variable domain, with the rest looked up from reference TRBV5-4 and TRBJ1-1, is ETGVTQSPTHLIKTRGQQVTLRCSSQSGHNTVSWYQQALGQGPQFIFQYYREEENGRGNFPPRFSGLQFPNYSSELNVNALELDDSALYLCASSLAEQMNTEAFFGQGTRLTVV.

The V gene is TRBV2, the J gene TRBJ2-7; TRBD1 aligns across 8 bases. Per germline, CDR1 SNHLY and CDR2 FYNNEI. CDR3 length: 14 residues. Germline trimming cut 5 bases from V and 3 bases from J; bases unmatched to any gene: 6. DNA for the CDR3: TGTGCCAGCAGTCCGGGACAGGCTCACTACGAGCAGTACTTC. It yields the protein CASSPGQAHYEQYF.

The rearrangement joins TRBV27 to TRBJ2-1; 9 bases are a match to TRBD1. V was pared by 3 bases and J by 2 bases, with 17 bases of the junction left unmatched. CDR1 MNHEY and CDR2 SMNVEV come from the germline V gene (reference sequence). The CDR3 is made up of 20 amino acids. The CDR3 nucleotides read TGTGCCAGCAGTTTCCGACCAAACTCCGGGACAGGGAAAACCTACAATGAGCAGTTCTTC. Protein: CASSFRPNSGTGKTYNEQFF.

V usage is TRBV10-2 and J usage is TRBJ1-2; 12 bases agree with TRBD1. Germline trimming cut 4 bases from V and 8 bases from J; bases unmatched to any gene: 5. The CDR3 loop spans 14 amino acids. Germline-derived CDR1 and CDR2 are WSHSY and SAAADI. CDR3 region: CASSGGQGANGYTF. In DNA, the CDR3 is TGCGCCAGCAGTGGGGGACAGGGGGCTAACGGCTACACCTTC.

This clone was counted only a few times. The rearrangement uses TRBV18 and TRBJ1-1, with D possibly matching TRBD1 (6 bases). This CDR3 spans 13 amino acids. Germline lookup yields CDR1 KGHSH and CDR2 LQKENI. V dropped 5 bases and J dropped 6 bases, with 13 bases sitting between them. DNA of the CDR3: TGTGCCAGCTCAGGCGCAGGGGACGCTGAAGCTTTCTTT. Residues: CASSGAGDAEAFF.

This chain links TRBV11-3 with TRBJ1-1, with D maybe TRBD1 (5 bases). Germline-derived CDR1 and CDR2 are SGHNT and YENEEA. The CDR3 extends over 13 amino acids. Deletions cut 1 base from V and 7 bases from J, with 10 bases between. The CDR3 spells CASSLGPGNEAFF. Written as DNA, the CDR3 is TGTGCCAGCAGCTTAGGGCCAGGGAATGAAGCTTTCTTT.

The chain is built from TRBV7-3 and TRBJ2-5; TRBD2 agrees at 11 bases. This CDR3 is built from 16 residues. Germline V lookup: CDR1 SGHTA, CDR2 FQGTGA. The V segment lost 2 bases and the J segment 4 bases; nucleotides outside the gene matches: 6. The CDR3 DNA reads as TGTGCCAGCAGCTTACTAGCGGGAGGCCCGGGAGAGACCCAGTACTTC. Its protein is CASSLLAGGPGETQYF.

This chain links TRBV19 with TRBJ1-6; 10 nucleotides align to TRBD1. Germline V gene data show CDR1 as LNHDA and CDR2 as SQIVND (reference sequence). The CDR3 has 16 residues. V shed 2 bases, J shed 16 bases, and the junction held 14 bases outside the gene matches. For the CDR3, the DNA is TGTGCCAGTAGTATAACCAAGGGACAGGGGTTAACCTCTCTCCACTTT. This gives the protein CASSITKGQGLTSLHF.

The rearrangement links TRBV6-1 to TRBJ1-1; no reliable D call. The CDR3 has 15 residues. Between the trimmed V and J ends, which lost 6 bases and 0 bases, there was a span of 14 bases. Germline V gene data show CDR1 as MNHNS and CDR2 as SASEGT. CDR3 protein: CASSSRNLMNTEAFF. The CDR3 nucleotides read TGTGCCAGCAGCTCGAGAAATTTGATGAACACTGAAGCTTTCTTT.

The chain couples TRBV7-9 to TRBJ1-5; the match to TRBD1 covers 12 bases. Germline V gives CDR1 SEHNR, CDR2 FQNEAQ (reference sequence). The V segment lost 3 bases and the J segment 5 bases; nucleotides outside the gene matches: 2. This CDR3 contains 15 residues. As DNA, the CDR3 is TGTGCCAGCAGCTTGGGACAGGGGGCTTATCAGCCCCAGCATTTT. It specifies CASSLGQGAYQPQHF. Combining the CDR3 with reference TRBV7-9 and TRBJ1-5 gives the whole variable domain DTGVSQNPRHKITKRGQNVTFRCDPISEHNRLYWYRQTLGQGPEFLTYFQNEAQLEKSRLLSDRFSAERPKGSFSTLEIQRTEQGDSAMYLCASSLGQGAYQPQHFGDGTRLSIL.

CDR3 protein: CASSQEGGSAYEQYF. For the CDR3, the DNA is TGTGCCAGCAGCCAAGAGGGGGGGAGCGCCTACGAGCAGTACTTC. V is TRBV4-2 and J is TRBJ2-7; 7 bases fit TRBD2. Trimming at V came to 0 bases and at J to 2 bases, leaving 4 bases not matched to a gene. Germline V lookup: CDR1 LGHNA, CDR2 YNFKEQ. The CDR3 length is 15 residues.

V usage is TRBV6-5 and J usage is TRBJ1-1; 8 bases fit TRBD1. J lost 1 base, V lost 6 bases, and 1 base had no gene match. Germline assignment: CDR1 MNHEY and CDR2 SVGAGI. This CDR3 is built from 13 residues. The CDR3: CASRGTGNTEAFF. The CDR3 DNA is TGTGCCAGCAGGGGGACAGGGAACACTGAAGCTTTCTTT.

This chain links TRBV19 with TRBJ1-2; D ambiguous. V lost 6 bases and J lost 3, with 8 bases in between. Per germline, CDR1 LNHDA and CDR2 SQIVND (reference sequence). The CDR3 consists of 12 residues. The CDR3 region has the DNA TGTGCCAGTAGGACTGGCTACTATGGCTACACCTTC. This sequence encodes CASRTGYYGYTF.

The chain's CDR3 is CASELAGVGNEQFF. CDR3 nucleotide sequence: TGTGCCAGCGAACTAGCGGGGGTGGGGAATGAGCAGTTCTTC. The genes are TRBV6-5 and TRBJ2-1; 11 bases are shared with TRBD2. This CDR3 has 14 amino acids. Germline assignment: CDR1 MNHEY and CDR2 SVGAGI. V dropped 8 bases and J dropped 7; count of bases not matched to a gene: 7.

This chain connects TRBV9 to TRBJ1-3; 8 nucleotides agree with TRBD1. This CDR3 is built from 18 residues. Per the germline V gene, CDR1 is SGDLS and CDR2 is YYNGEE. V shed 0 bases and J 0 bases; nucleotides not matched to a gene: 8. CDR3 DNA: TGTGCCAGCAGCGTAGAGACAGGGGTTACTCGCTCTGGAAACACCATATATTTT. Protein sequence: CASSVETGVTRSGNTIYF.

The CDR3 region has the DNA TGCAGCAGCGGCAGGGGGCGCATCAATGAGCAGTTCTTC. It is translated as CSSGRGRINEQFF. V gene TRBV29-1 combines with J gene TRBJ2-1, with 8 positions matching TRBD1. Germline trimming cut 8 bases from V and 6 bases from J; bases unmatched to any gene: 9. Germline loops: CDR1 SQVTM, CDR2 ANQGSEA. The CDR3 sequence is 13 residues long.

The chain employs TRBV11-2 and TRBJ1-3; TRBD1 matches at 7 bases. V dropped 6 bases and J dropped 3; count of bases not matched to a gene: 20. Per the germline V gene, CDR1 is SGHAT and CDR2 is FQNNGV. This CDR3 contains 19 residues. CDR3 residues: CASRRRTFGQANFGNTIYF. In nucleotides, the CDR3 is TGTGCCAGCAGACGACGGACTTTCGGACAGGCGAATTTTGGAAACACCATATATTTT.

This clone was detected only once. The V and J genes are TRBV7-2 and TRBJ2-3; the match to TRBD1 covers 8 bases. The V segment lost 5 bases and the J segment 2 bases; nucleotides outside the gene matches: 3. The CDR3 runs 14 residues. CDR1 SGHTA and CDR2 FQGNSA come from the germline V gene. The CDR3 loop is CASSVDRATDTQYF. As DNA, the CDR3 is TGTGCCAGCAGCGTGGACAGGGCCACAGATACGCAGTATTTT.

The V gene is TRBV7-9, the J gene TRBJ1-2, with TRBD1 matching over 8 bases. V was pared by 6 bases and J by 7 bases, with 10 bases of the junction left unmatched. The CDR3 covers 14 residues. Per the germline V gene, CDR1 is SEHNR and CDR2 is FQNEAQ (reference sequence). For the CDR3, the DNA is TGTGCCAGCAGTTACGGACAGGGAAATGGTGGCTACACCTTC. Protein: CASSYGQGNGGYTF.

The chain uses TRBV19 and TRBJ1-3; D remains ambiguous. V was clipped by 3 bases and J by 0 bases, with 12 bases between them. Germline V gene sequence: CDR1 LNHDA, CDR2 SQIVND (reference sequence). The CDR3 loop spans 16 amino acids. The CDR3 nucleotides read TGTGCCAGTAGTATCACCGGGGTTAGCTCTGGAAACACCATATATTTT. As protein: CASSITGVSSGNTIYF.

The CDR3 region is CASSQVPRGSLANNEQFF. The CDR3, as DNA: TGTGCCAGCAGCCAAGTCCCTAGAGGTTCTCTTGCGAACAATGAGCAGTTCTTC. The chain has TRBV3-1 (or the pseudogene TRBV3-2) and TRBJ2-1, with unresolved D. Germline CDR1 LGHDT, CDR2 YNNKEL (reference sequence). Trimming left V 1 base short and J 5 bases short, with 21 bases between. This CDR3 has 18 residues.

The chain has TRBV4-3 and TRBJ1-3; possibly TRBD1 for D (5 bases). Trimming removed 1 base at V and 2 bases at J, with 12 bases between. Germline assignment: CDR1 LGHNA and CDR2 YSLEER. This CDR3 comprises 16 residues. The DNA of the CDR3 is TGCGCCAGCAGCCAAGCCCAGGGCTGGACTGGAAACACCATATATTTT. It is translated as CASSQAQGWTGNTIYF.

The chain recombines TRBV9 with TRBJ1-1, with D hard to call. Germline V gene data show CDR1 as SGDLS and CDR2 as YYNGEE. V was cut by 4 bases and J by 4 bases, with 17 bases left in between. The CDR3 sequence is 15 residues long. The CDR3 coding sequence is TGTGCCAGCAGCCCTGGGTCCCGAGGTAGCACTGAAGCTTTCTTT. Protein product: CASSPGSRGSTEAFF.

V is TRBV19 and J is TRBJ2-5; 9 bases align to TRBD1. J lost 5 bases, V lost 4 bases, and 11 bases had no gene match. Germline CDR1 and CDR2: LNHDA and SQIVND (reference sequence). CDR3 length: 16 residues. The CDR3 DNA follows: TGTGCCAGTAGTACCGACTCAACGACAGGGGGTGAGACCCAGTACTTC. Translated: CASSTDSTTGGETQYF.